The T cell receptor beta chain under discussion was sequenced for a study of cytomegalovirus exposure and HLA in healthy donors. Use of 60 Vbeta and 13 Jbeta primers characterized the PCR. Repertoires were generated with immunoSEQ multiplex PCR, while TCRdb's copy carries only in-frame clones and drops some. The sample lists about 150,000 clones, approximately 76% seen once, with about 4.9% in the top ten. With regard to this clone: Its antigen remains unknown.

Nominally healthy donors were sampled, though unrecorded immune exposures were likely. Points from the study as a whole: After further analysis at a later stage, 16,951 TCR beta sequences were associated with HLA alleles at 0.05 false discovery rate.

CDR3 length: 13 residues. Germline values: CDR1 KGHSH, CDR2 LQKENI. V lost 6 bases and J 6 bases, leaving 14 bases between the germline ends. The source material was PBMCs. This TCR was sampled from a young woman in good health and CMV-seropositive. This chain uses TRBV18 with TRBJ1-1; D unclear. The CDR3 sequence: CASSISGEAEAFF. The CDR3 coding sequence is TGTGCCAGCTCGATTTCTGGGGAGGCTGAAGCTTTCTTT.